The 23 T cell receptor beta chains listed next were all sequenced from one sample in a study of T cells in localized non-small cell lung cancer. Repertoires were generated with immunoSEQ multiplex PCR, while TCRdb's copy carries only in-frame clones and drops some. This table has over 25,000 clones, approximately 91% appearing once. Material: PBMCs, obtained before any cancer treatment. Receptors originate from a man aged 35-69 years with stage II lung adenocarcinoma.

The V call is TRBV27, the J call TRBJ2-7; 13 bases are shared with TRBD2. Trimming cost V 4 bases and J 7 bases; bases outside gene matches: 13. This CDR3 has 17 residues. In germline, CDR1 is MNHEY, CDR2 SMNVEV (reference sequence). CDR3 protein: CASSSRTSGRPKDEQYF. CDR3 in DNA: TGTGCCAGCAGTTCTCGGACTAGCGGGAGACCCAAGGATGAGCAGTACTTC.

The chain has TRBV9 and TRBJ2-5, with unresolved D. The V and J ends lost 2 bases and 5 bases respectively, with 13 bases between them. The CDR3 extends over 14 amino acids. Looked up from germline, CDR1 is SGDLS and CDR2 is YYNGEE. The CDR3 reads CASSVGSEGETQYF. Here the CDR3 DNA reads TGTGCCAGCAGCGTCGGGTCAGAAGGGGAGACCCAGTACTTC.

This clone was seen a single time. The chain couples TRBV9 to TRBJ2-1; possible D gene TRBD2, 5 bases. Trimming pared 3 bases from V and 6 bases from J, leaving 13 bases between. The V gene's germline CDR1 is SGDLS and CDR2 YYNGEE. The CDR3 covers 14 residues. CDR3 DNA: TGTGCCAGCAGCGCTTCACTAGTGCCCAATGAGCAGTTCTTC. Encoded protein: CASSASLVPNEQFF. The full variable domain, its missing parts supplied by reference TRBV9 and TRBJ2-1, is DSGVTQTPKHLITATGQRVTLRCSPRSGDLSVYWYQQSLDQGLQFLIQYYNGEERAKGNILERFSAQQFPDLHSELNLSSLELGDSALYFCASSASLVPNEQFFGPGTRLTVL.

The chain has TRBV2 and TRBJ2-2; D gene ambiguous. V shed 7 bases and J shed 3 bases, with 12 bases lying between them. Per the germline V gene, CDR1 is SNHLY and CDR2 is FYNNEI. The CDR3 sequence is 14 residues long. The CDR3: CASKKAHYTGELFF. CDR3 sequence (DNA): TGTGCCAGCAAGAAGGCCCATTACACCGGGGAGCTGTTTTTT.

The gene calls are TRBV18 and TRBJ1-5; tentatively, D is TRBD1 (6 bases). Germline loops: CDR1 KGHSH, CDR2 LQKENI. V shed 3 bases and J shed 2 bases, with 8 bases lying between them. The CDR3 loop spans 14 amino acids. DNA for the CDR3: TGTGCCAGCTCACCTGGGGGGCGCAATCAGCCCCAGCATTTT. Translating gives CASSPGGRNQPQHF.

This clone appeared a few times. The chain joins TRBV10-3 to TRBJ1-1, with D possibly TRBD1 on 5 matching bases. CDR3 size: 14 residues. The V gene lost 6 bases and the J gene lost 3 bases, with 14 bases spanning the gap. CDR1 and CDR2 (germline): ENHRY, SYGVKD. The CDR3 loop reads CAIRDRRGDTEAFF. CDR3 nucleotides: TGTGCCATCAGGGATCGCCGAGGGGACACTGAAGCTTTCTTT.

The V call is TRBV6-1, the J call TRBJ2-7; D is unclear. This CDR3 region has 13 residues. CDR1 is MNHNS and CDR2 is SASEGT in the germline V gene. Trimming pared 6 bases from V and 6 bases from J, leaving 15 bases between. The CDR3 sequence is CASSPTRRREQYF. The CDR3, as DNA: TGTGCCAGCAGCCCTACCCGAAGGCGCGAGCAGTACTTC.

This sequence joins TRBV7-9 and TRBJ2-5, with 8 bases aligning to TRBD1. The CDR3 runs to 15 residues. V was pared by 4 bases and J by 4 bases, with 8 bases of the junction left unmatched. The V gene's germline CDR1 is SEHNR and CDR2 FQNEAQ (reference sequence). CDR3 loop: CASSSRTGLLETQYF. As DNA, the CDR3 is TGTGCCAGCAGCTCAAGGACAGGGCTTTTAGAGACCCAGTACTTC.

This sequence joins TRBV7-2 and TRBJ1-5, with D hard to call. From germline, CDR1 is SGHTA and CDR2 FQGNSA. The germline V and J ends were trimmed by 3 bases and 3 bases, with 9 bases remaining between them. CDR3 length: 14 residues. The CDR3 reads CASSFGLVNQPQHF. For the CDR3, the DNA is TGTGCCAGCAGCTTCGGACTAGTCAATCAGCCCCAGCATTTT.

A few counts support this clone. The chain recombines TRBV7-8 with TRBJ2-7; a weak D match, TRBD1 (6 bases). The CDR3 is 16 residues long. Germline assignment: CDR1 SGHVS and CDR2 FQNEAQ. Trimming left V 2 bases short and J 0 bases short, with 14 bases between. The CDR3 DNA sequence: TGTGCCAGCAGCTTACAGGGGATGGGTCGCTCCTACGAGCAGTACTTC. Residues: CASSLQGMGRSYEQYF.

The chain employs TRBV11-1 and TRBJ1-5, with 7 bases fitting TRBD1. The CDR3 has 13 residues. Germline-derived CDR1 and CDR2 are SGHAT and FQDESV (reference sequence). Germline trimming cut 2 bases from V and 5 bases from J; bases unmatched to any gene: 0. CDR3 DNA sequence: TGTGCCAGCAGCTTAACAGGGGATCAGCCCCAGCATTTT. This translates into CASSLTGDQPQHF.

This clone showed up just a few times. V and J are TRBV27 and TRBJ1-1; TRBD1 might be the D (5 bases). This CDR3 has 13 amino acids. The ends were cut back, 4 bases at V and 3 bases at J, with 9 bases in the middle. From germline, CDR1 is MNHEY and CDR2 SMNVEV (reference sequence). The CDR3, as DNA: TGTGCCAGCAGTTCCCGGGGGGACACTGAAGCTTTCTTT. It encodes CASSSRGDTEAFF.

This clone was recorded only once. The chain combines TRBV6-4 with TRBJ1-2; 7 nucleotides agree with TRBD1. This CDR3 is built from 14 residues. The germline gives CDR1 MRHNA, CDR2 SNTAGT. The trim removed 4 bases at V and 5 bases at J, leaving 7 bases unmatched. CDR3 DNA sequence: TGTGCCAGCAGTGCCCAAACAGGGGCATATGGCTACACCTTC. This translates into CASSAQTGAYGYTF.

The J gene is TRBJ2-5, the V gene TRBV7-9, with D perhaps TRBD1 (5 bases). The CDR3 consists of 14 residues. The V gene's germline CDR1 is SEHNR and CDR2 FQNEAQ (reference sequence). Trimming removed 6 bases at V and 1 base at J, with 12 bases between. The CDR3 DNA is TGTGCCAGCAGGGGCGGACACCTCCAAGAGACCCAGTACTTC. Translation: CASRGGHLQETQYF.

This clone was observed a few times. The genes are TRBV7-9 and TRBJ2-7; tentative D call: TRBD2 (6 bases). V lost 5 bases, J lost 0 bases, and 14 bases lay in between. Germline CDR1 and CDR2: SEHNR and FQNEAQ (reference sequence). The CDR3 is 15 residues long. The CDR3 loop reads CASSHRDWGSYEQYF. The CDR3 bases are TGTGCCAGCAGCCACCGGGACTGGGGCTCCTACGAGCAGTACTTC. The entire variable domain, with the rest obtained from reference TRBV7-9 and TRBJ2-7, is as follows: DTGVSQNPRHKITKRGQNVTFRCDPISEHNRLYWYRQTLGQGPEFLTYFQNEAQLEKSRLLSDRFSAERPKGSFSTLEIQRTEQGDSAMYLCASSHRDWGSYEQYFGPGTRLTVT.

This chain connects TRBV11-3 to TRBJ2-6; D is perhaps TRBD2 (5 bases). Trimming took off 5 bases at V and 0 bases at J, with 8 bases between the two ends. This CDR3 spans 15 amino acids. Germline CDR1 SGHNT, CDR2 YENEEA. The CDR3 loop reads CASSTGVSGANVLTF. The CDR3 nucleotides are TGTGCCAGCAGCACCGGGGTCTCTGGGGCCAACGTCCTGACTTTC.

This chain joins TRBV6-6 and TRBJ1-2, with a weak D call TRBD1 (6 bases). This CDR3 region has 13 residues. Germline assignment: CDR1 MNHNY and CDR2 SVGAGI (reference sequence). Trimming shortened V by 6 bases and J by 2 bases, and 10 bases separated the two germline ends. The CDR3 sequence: CASRTGQNYGYTF. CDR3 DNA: TGTGCCAGCAGGACAGGACAGAACTATGGCTACACCTTC.

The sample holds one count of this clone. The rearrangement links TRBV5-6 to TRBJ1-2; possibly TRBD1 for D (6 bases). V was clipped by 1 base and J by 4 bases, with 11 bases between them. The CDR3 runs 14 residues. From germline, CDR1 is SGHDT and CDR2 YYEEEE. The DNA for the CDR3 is TGTGCCAGCAGCTTGACAGGGTTCGGCTATGGCTACACCTTC. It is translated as CASSLTGFGYGYTF.

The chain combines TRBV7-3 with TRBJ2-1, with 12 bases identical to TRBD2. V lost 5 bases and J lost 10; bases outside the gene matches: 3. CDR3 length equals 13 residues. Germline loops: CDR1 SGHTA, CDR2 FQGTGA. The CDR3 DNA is TGTGCCAGCAGCCCCGGGACTAGCGGGGAGCAGTTCTTC. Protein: CASSPGTSGEQFF. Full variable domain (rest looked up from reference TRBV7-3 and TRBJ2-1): GAGVSQTPSNKVTEKGKYVELRCDPISGHTALYWYRQSLGQGPEFLIYFQGTGAADDSGLPNDRFFAVRPEGSVSTLKIQRTERGDSAVYLCASSPGTSGEQFFGPGTRLTVL.

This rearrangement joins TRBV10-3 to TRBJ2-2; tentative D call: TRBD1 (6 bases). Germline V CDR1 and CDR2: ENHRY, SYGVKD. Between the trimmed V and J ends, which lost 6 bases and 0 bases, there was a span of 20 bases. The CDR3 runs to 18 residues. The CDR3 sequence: CAISPGHTERPNTGELFF. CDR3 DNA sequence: TGTGCCATCAGCCCGGGACATACGGAGAGGCCGAACACCGGGGAGCTGTTTTTT.

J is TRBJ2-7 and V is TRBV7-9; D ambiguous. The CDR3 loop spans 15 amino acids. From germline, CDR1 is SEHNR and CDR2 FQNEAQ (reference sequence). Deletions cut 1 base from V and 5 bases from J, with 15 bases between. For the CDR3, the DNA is TGTGCCAGCAGCTTAGAGGTCAGGTCTTCCCACGAGCAGTACTTC. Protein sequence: CASSLEVRSSHEQYF.

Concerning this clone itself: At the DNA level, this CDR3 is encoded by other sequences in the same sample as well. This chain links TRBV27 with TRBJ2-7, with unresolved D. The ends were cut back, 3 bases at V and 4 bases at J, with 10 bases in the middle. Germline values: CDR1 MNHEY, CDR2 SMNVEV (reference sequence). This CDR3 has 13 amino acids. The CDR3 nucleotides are TGTGCCAGCAGTTTTCGAGAGAATTACGAGCAGTACTTC. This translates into CASSFRENYEQYF.

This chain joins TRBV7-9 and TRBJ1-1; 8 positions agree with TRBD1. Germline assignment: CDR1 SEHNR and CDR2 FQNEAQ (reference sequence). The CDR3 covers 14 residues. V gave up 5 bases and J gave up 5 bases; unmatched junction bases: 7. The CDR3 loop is CASSPDRGGTEAFF. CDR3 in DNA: TGTGCCAGCAGCCCCGACAGGGGAGGAACTGAAGCTTTCTTT. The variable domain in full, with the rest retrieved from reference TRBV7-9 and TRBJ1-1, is DTGVSQNPRHKITKRGQNVTFRCDPISEHNRLYWYRQTLGQGPEFLTYFQNEAQLEKSRLLSDRFSAERPKGSFSTLEIQRTEQGDSAMYLCASSPDRGGTEAFFGQGTRLTVV.